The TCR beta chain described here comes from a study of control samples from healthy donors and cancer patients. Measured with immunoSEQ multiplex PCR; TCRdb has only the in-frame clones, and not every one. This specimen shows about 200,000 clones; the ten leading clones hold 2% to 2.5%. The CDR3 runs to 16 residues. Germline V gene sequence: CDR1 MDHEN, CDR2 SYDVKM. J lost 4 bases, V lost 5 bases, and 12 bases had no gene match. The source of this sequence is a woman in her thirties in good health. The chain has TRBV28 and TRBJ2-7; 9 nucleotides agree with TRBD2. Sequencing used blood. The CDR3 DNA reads TGTGCCAGCAGTCCCTCCGCTAGCGGGGCCCTTTACGAGCAGTACTTC. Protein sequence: CASSPSASGALYEQYF.